The next 12 T cell receptor beta chains were all read from a single sample in a study of T cell responses to AZD1222 COVID-19 vaccine. Some clones are missing from TCRdb's copy, which holds only in-frame ones; the method was immunoSEQ multiplex PCR. The sample yields 130,000 to 150,000 clones, over 75% seen once. Sequencing was performed on peripheral blood, taken on day 0 of AZD1222 vaccination. The receptors originated from an adult in good health.

The chain links TRBV7-9 to TRBJ1-5; TRBD1 agrees at 9 bases. Germline values: CDR1 SEHNR, CDR2 FQNEAQ (reference sequence). The junction had 11 bases not matched to a gene; V was cut back by 5 bases and J by 6 bases. This CDR3 has 16 residues. The CDR3 sequence: CASSPGTGKLLQPQHF. CDR3 nucleotides: TGTGCCAGCAGCCCCGGGACAGGGAAACTCCTTCAGCCCCAGCATTTT. The entire variable domain, with the rest obtained from reference TRBV7-9 and TRBJ1-5, is as follows: DTGVSQNPRHKITKRGQNVTFRCDPISEHNRLYWYRQTLGQGPEFLTYFQNEAQLEKSRLLSDRFSAERPKGSFSTLEIQRTEQGDSAMYLCASSPGTGKLLQPQHFGDGTRLSIL.

This rearrangement joins TRBV11-2 to TRBJ1-1; D possibly corresponds to TRBD1 (5 bases). Germline loops: CDR1 SGHAT, CDR2 FQNNGV. Deletions cut 0 bases from V and 6 bases from J, with 20 bases between. CDR3 length equals 17 residues. In nucleotides, the CDR3 is TGTGCCAGCAGCTTAGAGGGTTGGGACCTCACCGGGGCTGAAGCTTTCTTT. Translation: CASSLEGWDLTGAEAFF.

This chain connects TRBV11-1 to TRBJ2-3; TRBD1 might be the D (5 bases). Trimming pared 0 bases from V and 8 bases from J, leaving 15 bases between. Germline V gene data show CDR1 as SGHAT and CDR2 as FQDESV (reference sequence). The CDR3 totals 15 residues. The CDR3 nucleotides read TGTGCCAGCAGCTTAGCCGGCCAGGGTAGGCCTACGCAGTATTTT. Translating it yields CASSLAGQGRPTQYF.

This clone was seen a handful of times. CDR3 in amino acids: CASSLFGGQSSYEQYF. Written as DNA, the CDR3 is TGTGCCAGCAGTCTCTTCGGGGGTCAGAGCTCCTACGAGCAGTACTTC. The V and J genes are TRBV4-2 and TRBJ2-7; a possible D gene is TRBD2 (6 bases). Trimming pared 6 bases from V and 0 bases from J, leaving 18 bases between. The germline V gene encodes CDR1 LGHNA and CDR2 YNFKEQ. The CDR3 spans 16 residues.

J is TRBJ2-3 and V is TRBV7-2, with D maybe TRBD2 (7 bases). CDR3 length: 17 amino acids. V gave up 3 bases and J gave up 2 bases, with 18 bases separating them. The germline V gene encodes CDR1 SGHTA and CDR2 FQGNSA. The CDR3 loop is CASSLDWRGGDTDTQYF. In DNA, the CDR3 is TGTGCCAGCAGCTTGGACTGGAGGGGGGGGGACACAGATACGCAGTATTTT.

This clone appeared once. The V gene is TRBV28, the J gene TRBJ1-4; 8 bases are shared with TRBD1. The V gene's germline CDR1 is MDHEN and CDR2 SYDVKM. V lost 5 bases to trimming and J lost 7 bases; unmatched junction nucleotides: 12. The length of the CDR3 is 16 residues. This chain's CDR3 is CASSPDRGILGEKLFF. As DNA, the CDR3 is TGTGCCAGCAGTCCCGACAGGGGAATTCTCGGTGAAAAACTGTTTTTT. Variable domain in full (rest from reference TRBV28 and TRBJ1-4): DVKVTQSSRYLVKRTGEKVFLECVQDMDHENMFWYRQDPGLGLRLIYFSYDVKMKEKGDIPEGYSVSREKKERFSLILESASTNQTSMYLCASSPDRGILGEKLFFGSGTQLSVL.

This chain uses TRBV7-9 with TRBJ1-2; D call uncertain. V was cut by 1 base and J by 4 bases, with 10 bases left in between. Per germline, CDR1 SEHNR and CDR2 FQNEAQ (reference sequence). CDR3 length: 14 residues. The CDR3 coding sequence is TGTGCCAGCAGCTTAGGGGCAGGAGGCTATGGCTACACCTTC. Its translation is CASSLGAGGYGYTF.

Worth noting for this clone: Additional DNA sequences in this sample encode the identical CDR3. The chain recombines TRBV3-1 (or the pseudogene TRBV3-2) with TRBJ1-5; D ambiguous. CDR3 length equals 13 residues. The V gene lost 1 base and the J gene lost 4 bases, with 5 bases spanning the gap. Looked up from germline, CDR1 is LGHDT and CDR2 is YNNKEL (reference sequence). CDR3 loop: CASSQGGNQPQHF. In nucleotides, the CDR3 is TGTGCCAGCAGCCAAGGAGGAAATCAGCCCCAGCATTTT.

The V gene is TRBV2, the J gene TRBJ1-5; D is undetermined. The CDR3 loop spans 14 amino acids. The germline CDR1 and CDR2 sequences are SNHLY and FYNNEI. With 4 bases removed from V and 12 bases from J, the gap between germline ends came to 19 bases. The CDR3 sequence is CASSGLTGRIYQHF. CDR3 nucleotide sequence: TGTGCCAGCAGTGGGCTAACGGGAAGAATTTACCAGCATTTT.

The chain joins TRBV19 to TRBJ1-1; D is undetermined. The CDR3 is made up of 13 amino acids. Between the trimmed V and J ends, which lost 1 base and 6 bases, there was a span of 9 bases. The V gene's germline CDR1 is LNHDA and CDR2 SQIVND (reference sequence). The CDR3 nucleotides are TGTGCCAGTAGTATAGCTGACGGACCTGAAGCTTTCTTT. This sequence encodes CASSIADGPEAFF.

This clone was detected only once. The chain joins TRBV2 to TRBJ2-4, with unresolved D. The germline V gene has CDR1 SNHLY and CDR2 FYNNEI. Trimming shortened V by 8 bases and J by 6 bases, and 17 bases separated the two germline ends. The CDR3 extends over 14 amino acids. This chain's CDR3 is CASLGNTKRNIQYF. DNA for the CDR3: TGTGCCAGCTTGGGAAATACAAAGAGAAACATTCAGTACTTC.

V is TRBV9 and J is TRBJ2-1; 15 nucleotides align to TRBD2. With 3 bases clipped from V and 12 bases from J, the junction kept 7 bases outside the gene matches. The length of the CDR3 is 15 residues. The germline V gene encodes CDR1 SGDLS and CDR2 YYNGEE. This CDR3 is CASSAGLAGGRGQFF. In DNA, the CDR3 is TGTGCCAGCAGCGCGGGACTAGCGGGAGGACGGGGGCAGTTCTTC. The full variable domain, its missing parts supplied by reference TRBV9 and TRBJ2-1, is DSGVTQTPKHLITATGQRVTLRCSPRSGDLSVYWYQQSLDQGLQFLIQYYNGEERAKGNILERFSAQQFPDLHSELNLSSLELGDSALYFCASSAGLAGGRGQFFGPGTRLTVL.